The TCR beta chain under discussion was sequenced for a study of Ad26.COV2.S vaccination and SARS-CoV-2 variants. Generated by immunoSEQ multiplex PCR, the TCRdb table keeps only in-frame clones and is missing some. In the table there are around 370,000 clones, around 90% of which are singletons. Study-wide points: Breadth measured for non-spike TCRs was similar across vaccine and placebo recipients. While placebo recipients had lower spike-specific TCR breadth, vaccine recipients had more. The TCR breadth and depth analyses may have produced an underestimate of total T cell responses. Substantial response breadth was reportedly seen for spike-specific CD8+ and CD4+ T cells after vaccination.

On this clone: What it binds is not known.

The V end was cut by 0 bases, the J end by 2 bases, with 12 bases between. This CDR3 region has 17 residues. Per the germline V gene, CDR1 is SGDLS and CDR2 is YYNGEE. The genes are TRBV9 and TRBJ1-6; D gene uncertain. The TCR was taken from a human donor who had recovered from COVID-19. Sequencing used peripheral blood, obtained after recovery from COVID-19. In nucleotides, the CDR3 is TGTGCCAGCAGCGTAGTGGAAAAGGGTACCTATAATTCACCCCTCCACTTT. Its protein product is CASSVVEKGTYNSPLHF. Full variable domain (rest looked up from reference TRBV9 and TRBJ1-6): DSGVTQTPKHLITATGQRVTLRCSPRSGDLSVYWYQQSLDQGLQFLIQYYNGEERAKGNILERFSAQQFPDLHSELNLSSLELGDSALYFCASSVVEKGTYNSPLHFGNGTRLTVT.